Each of the 26 T cell receptor beta chains below was sequenced from the same sample in a study of blood T cell repertoires in COVID-19. Sequenced by immunoSEQ multiplex PCR; TCRdb stores in-frame clones only, minus some. Of roughly 180,000 clones in the sample, roughly 84% were seen once. Sequencing was done on a sample of PBMCs or T cells enriched from blood (not recorded which). The source of these receptors is a man aged 55-75 years who had recovered from COVID-19.

The chain uses TRBV6-5 and TRBJ2-7; 10 nucleotides match TRBD1. This CDR3 has 15 residues. Germline loops: CDR1 MNHEY, CDR2 SVGAGI. J lost 4 bases, V lost 0 bases, and 3 bases had no gene match. The CDR3 sequence is CASSYSWTGGYEQYF. The CDR3, as DNA: TGTGCCAGCAGTTACTCATGGACAGGGGGGTACGAGCAGTACTTC.

V gene TRBV27 combines with J gene TRBJ1-5; D not resolved. The CDR3 length is 17 residues. Trimming shortened V by 8 bases and J by 0 bases, and 20 bases separated the two germline ends. The germline V gene has CDR1 MNHEY and CDR2 SMNVEV (reference sequence). The CDR3, as DNA: TGTGCCAGCGCCAAAGTAATGACTTTCGCTAGCAATCAGCCCCAGCATTTT. It encodes CASAKVMTFASNQPQHF.

In nucleotides, the CDR3 is TGTGCCAGCAGCTCCCCGCGGTCTGAAGCTTTCTTT. Protein product: CASSSPRSEAFF. J is TRBJ1-1 and V is TRBV5-4; D is unresolved. In germline, CDR1 is SGHNT, CDR2 YYREEE (reference sequence). Deletions cut 3 bases from V and 6 bases from J, with 9 bases between. The CDR3 covers 12 residues.

This chain uses TRBV5-1 with TRBJ2-3, with TRBD2 matching over 15 bases. Germline CDR1 reads SGHRS; CDR2 reads YFSETQ. This CDR3 contains 18 residues. Germline trimming cut 2 bases from V and 0 bases from J; bases unmatched to any gene: 4. CDR3 bases: TGCGCCAGCAGCTTCGGACTAGCGGGAGGGCCTAGCACAGATACGCAGTATTTT. It translates to CASSFGLAGGPSTDTQYF.

CDR3 nucleotide sequence: TGTGCCACGCGACAGGGGGCCCGACCGGATTCACCCCTCCACTTT. Translating it yields CATRQGARPDSPLHF. V and J are TRBV15 and TRBJ1-6; 10 bases align to TRBD1. The CDR3 covers 15 residues. The J segment lost 8 bases and the V segment lost 9 bases, leaving 10 bases of the junction unmatched. Per the germline V gene, CDR1 is LNHNV and CDR2 is YYDKDF (reference sequence).

The chain is built from TRBV5-1 and TRBJ2-1; the match to TRBD2 covers 8 bases. Germline loops: CDR1 SGHRS, CDR2 YFSETQ. This CDR3 is built from 15 residues. V gave up 4 bases and J gave up 4 bases; unmatched junction bases: 7. CDR3 coding DNA: TGCGCCAGCAGCCCGAAAGGACTAGCTTACAATGAGCAGTTCTTC. Translated: CASSPKGLAYNEQFF.

This chain joins TRBV2 and TRBJ2-3; a possible D gene is TRBD1 (6 bases). The CDR3 is 13 amino acids. The V end was cut by 11 bases, the J end by 2 bases, with 14 bases between. Per the germline V gene, CDR1 is SNHLY and CDR2 is FYNNEI. This chain's CDR3 is CARSGTSTDTQYF. CDR3 bases: TGTGCCCGCTCGGGGACATCCACAGATACGCAGTATTTT.

The chain combines TRBV6-5 with TRBJ2-7; 7 nucleotides match TRBD1. Trimming cost V 4 bases and J 6 bases; bases outside gene matches: 12. Germline CDR1 is MNHEY and CDR2 is SVGAGI. The CDR3 has 15 amino acids. The CDR3: CASSLGTDPASEQYF. CDR3 coding DNA: TGTGCCAGCAGTTTGGGGACAGACCCAGCCTCCGAGCAGTACTTC.

This clone was observed a single time. The chain joins TRBV30 to TRBJ2-1; tentative D call: TRBD2 (6 bases). The V end was cut by 2 bases, the J end by 5 bases, with 10 bases between. The CDR3 spans 13 residues. Germline CDR1 reads GTSNPN; CDR2 reads SVGIG (reference sequence). The CDR3: CAWSRGADNEQFF. The DNA for the CDR3 is TGTGCCTGGAGTCGCGGGGCAGACAATGAGCAGTTCTTC.

V and J are TRBV9 and TRBJ2-5; 8 bases are a match to TRBD1. In germline, CDR1 is SGDLS, CDR2 YYNGEE. The CDR3 is made up of 15 amino acids. Losses at the gene ends were 3 bases for V and 11 bases for J; bases not matched to a gene: 15. The CDR3 protein is CASSAPRGPTTIQYF. As DNA, the CDR3 is TGTGCCAGCAGCGCACCCAGGGGGCCCACTACAATTCAGTACTTC. Filled out from reference TRBV9 and TRBJ2-5, the complete variable domain reads DSGVTQTPKHLITATGQRVTLRCSPRSGDLSVYWYQQSLDQGLQFLIQYYNGEERAKGNILERFSAQQFPDLHSELNLSSLELGDSALYFCASSAPRGPTTIQYFGPGTRLLVL.

The gene calls are TRBV9 and TRBJ2-1; the D gene is possibly TRBD2 (5 bases). The germline gives CDR1 SGDLS, CDR2 YYNGEE. V lost 1 base to trimming and J lost 0 bases, with 8 bases between them. CDR3 length equals 15 residues. For the CDR3, the DNA is TGTGCCAGCAGCGTATTGGACTTCTCCTACAATGAGCAGTTCTTC. Its protein is CASSVLDFSYNEQFF. Using reference TRBV9 and TRBJ2-1 for the parts outside the CDR3, the full variable domain is DSGVTQTPKHLITATGQRVTLRCSPRSGDLSVYWYQQSLDQGLQFLIQYYNGEERAKGNILERFSAQQFPDLHSELNLSSLELGDSALYFCASSVLDFSYNEQFFGPGTRLTVL.

The chain couples TRBV14 to TRBJ2-7; 10 nucleotides align to TRBD1. J was trimmed by 6 bases and V by 8 bases; bases with no gene match: 7. This CDR3 comprises 13 residues. The germline CDR1 and CDR2 sequences are SGHDN and FVKESK. In DNA form, the CDR3 reads TGTGCCAGCCTTGCGACAGGGGGCAGCGAGCAGTACTTC. It is translated as CASLATGGSEQYF.

V gene TRBV2 combines with J gene TRBJ1-4; a weak D match, TRBD1 (6 bases). Looked up from germline, CDR1 is SNHLY and CDR2 is FYNNEI. Trimming removed 7 bases at V and 5 bases at J, with 14 bases between. This CDR3 comprises 14 residues. CDR3 DNA: TGTGCCAGCACCCCGACAGGCGCGAATGAAAAACTGTTTTTT. Its protein is CASTPTGANEKLFF.

This clone has at least ten counts. Other DNA sequences in the same sample also yield this CDR3. The V and J genes are TRBV5-5 and TRBJ2-3; TRBD2 matches at 8 bases. Looked up from germline, CDR1 is SGHKS and CDR2 is YYEKEE (reference sequence). CDR3 length: 14 amino acids. J gave up 0 bases and V 5 bases, and 2 bases lay outside the gene matches. DNA of the CDR3: TGTGCCAGCAGGCGACTAGCGAGCACAGATACGCAGTATTTT. It specifies CASRRLASTDTQYF.

The J gene is TRBJ1-2, the V gene TRBV19; D gene uncertain. Trimming shortened V by 3 bases and J by 12 bases, and 23 bases separated the two germline ends. CDR1 is LNHDA and CDR2 is SQIVND in the germline V gene (reference sequence). The CDR3 length is 15 residues. The CDR3 spells CASSISSGSRSPDTF. DNA for the CDR3: TGTGCCAGTAGTATCTCGTCCGGGTCGAGGAGTCCCGACACCTTC. Full variable domain (rest looked up from reference TRBV19 and TRBJ1-2): DGGITQSPKYLFRKEGQNVTLSCEQNLNHDAMYWYRQDPGQGLRLIYYSQIVNDFQKGDIAEGYSVSREKKESFPLTVTSAQKNPTAFYLCASSISSGSRSPDTFGSGTRLTVV.

This clone appeared a few times. The chain is built from TRBV27 and TRBJ2-2; 11 nucleotides align to TRBD2. Trimming took 4 bases from V and 3 from J; bases not matched to a gene: 7. Germline CDR1 reads MNHEY; CDR2 reads SMNVEV (reference sequence). CDR3 length equals 17 residues. The CDR3 DNA reads as TGTGCCAGCAGTTCCCCACCGGGACTAGCGGACACCGGGGAGCTGTTTTTT. Amino acid sequence: CASSSPPGLADTGELFF.

V and J are TRBV19 and TRBJ1-2; 7 bases map to TRBD1. The germline gives CDR1 LNHDA, CDR2 SQIVND (reference sequence). V was clipped by 2 bases and J by 4 bases; unmatched bases: 4. The CDR3 runs to 14 residues. CDR3 loop: CASSINGQVYGYTF. The CDR3, as DNA: TGTGCCAGTAGTATAAACGGACAGGTCTATGGCTACACCTTC.

The chain employs TRBV5-5 and TRBJ2-6; 11 nucleotides match TRBD1. V dropped 5 bases and J dropped 2; count of bases not matched to a gene: 3. Germline CDR1 reads SGHKS; CDR2 reads YYEKEE (reference sequence). The CDR3 is 16 amino acids. The CDR3 nucleotides read TGTGCCAGCAGACGGGACAGGGGGACTGGGGCCAACGTCCTGACTTTC. The encoded protein is CASRRDRGTGANVLTF.

The rearrangement joins TRBV7-4 to TRBJ1-6; TRBD1 matches at 8 bases. The germline V gene encodes CDR1 SGHVT and CDR2 SQSDAQ. The length of the CDR3 is 15 residues. Trimming cost V 1 base and J 11 bases; bases outside gene matches: 7. The CDR3 DNA sequence: TGTGCCAGCAGCTTAGGACCAGGGGGCGCGACACCCCTCCACTTT. Translating gives CASSLGPGGATPLHF.

The V gene is TRBV6-5, the J gene TRBJ1-5; D is uncertain. V lost 5 bases, J lost 3 bases, and 14 bases lay in between. Per the germline V gene, CDR1 is MNHEY and CDR2 is SVGAGI. The CDR3 sequence is 15 residues long. CDR3 nucleotide sequence: TGTGCCAGCAGTCGGGGAGGACTCATCAATCAGCCCCAGCATTTT. It encodes CASSRGGLINQPQHF.

The chain has TRBV5-1 and TRBJ1-2; 7 nucleotides line up with TRBD1. J was trimmed by 7 bases and V by 1 base; bases with no gene match: 16. CDR3 length: 17 residues. Germline CDR1 is SGHRS and CDR2 is YFSETQ. CDR3 protein: CASSLLQGGSLSGGYTF. The DNA for the CDR3 is TGCGCCAGCAGCTTGTTGCAGGGGGGATCACTATCGGGTGGCTACACCTTC.

The gene calls are TRBV11-3 and TRBJ2-2; maybe TRBD2 (7 bases). V lost 3 bases and J lost 1, with 15 bases in between. Germline CDR1 is SGHNT and CDR2 is YENEEA. This CDR3 is 17 amino acids long. The CDR3 DNA follows: TGTGCCAGCAGCTTGAGGGCCGGGGGGCAGAACACCGGGGAGCTGTTTTTT. Its protein is CASSLRAGGQNTGELFF.

This clone was detected a few times. This sequence joins TRBV7-9 and TRBJ2-2, with 8 bases identical to TRBD2. The germline V gene has CDR1 SEHNR and CDR2 FQNEAQ (reference sequence). V lost 2 bases and J lost 4; bases outside the gene matches: 6. The length of the CDR3 is 16 residues. The CDR3 DNA sequence: TGTGCCAGCAGCTTAACCGGGACTAGGGTCACCGGGGAGCTGTTTTTT. Protein product: CASSLTGTRVTGELFF.

V is TRBV5-1 and J is TRBJ1-6, with D possibly matching TRBD1 (6 bases). The CDR3 covers 14 residues. V lost 0 bases and J lost 9, with 10 bases in between. Germline V gives CDR1 SGHRS, CDR2 YFSETQ. The CDR3 DNA sequence: TGCGCCAGCAGCTTGGACAGGGTGAGTTCACCCCTCCACTTT. It yields the protein CASSLDRVSSPLHF.

The rearrangement links TRBV9 to TRBJ2-1; 7 bases map to TRBD1. Trimming at V came to 0 bases and at J to 7 bases, leaving 10 bases not matched to a gene. This CDR3 is built from 16 residues. Germline V CDR1 and CDR2: SGDLS, YYNGEE. CDR3 amino acids: CASSVAYGTDANEQFF. The CDR3 nucleotides are TGTGCCAGCAGCGTAGCTTACGGGACAGATGCTAATGAGCAGTTCTTC.

The rearrangement uses TRBV19 and TRBJ1-4; 9 bases fit TRBD1. J lost 8 bases, V lost 4 bases, and 11 bases had no gene match. The CDR3 sequence is 16 residues long. Germline V gives CDR1 LNHDA, CDR2 SQIVND (reference sequence). The DNA of the CDR3 is TGTGCCAGTAGTAGGTTCTCCGGACAGGGGATCGAAAAACTGTTTTTT. Its protein is CASSRFSGQGIEKLFF.